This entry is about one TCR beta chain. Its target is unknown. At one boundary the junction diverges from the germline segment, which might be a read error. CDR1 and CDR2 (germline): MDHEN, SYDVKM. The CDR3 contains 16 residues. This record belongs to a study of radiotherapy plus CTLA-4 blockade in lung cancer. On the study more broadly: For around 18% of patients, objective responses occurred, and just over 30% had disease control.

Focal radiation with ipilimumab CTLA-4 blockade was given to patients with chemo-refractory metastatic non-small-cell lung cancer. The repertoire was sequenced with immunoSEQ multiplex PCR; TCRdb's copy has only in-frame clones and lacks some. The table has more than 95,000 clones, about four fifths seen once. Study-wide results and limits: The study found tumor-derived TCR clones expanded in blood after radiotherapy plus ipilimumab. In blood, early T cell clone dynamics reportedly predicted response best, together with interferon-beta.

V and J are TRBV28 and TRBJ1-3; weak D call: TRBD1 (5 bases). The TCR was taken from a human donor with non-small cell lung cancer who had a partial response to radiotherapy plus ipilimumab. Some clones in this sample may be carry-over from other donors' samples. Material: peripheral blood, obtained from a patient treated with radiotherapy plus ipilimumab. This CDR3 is CASRSLAGHSRNTIYF. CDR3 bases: TGTGCCAGCAGAAGTTTAGCCGGACACTCTCGAAACACCATATATTTT.